This T cell receptor (beta chain) was retrieved from a study of T cell responses to AZD1222 COVID-19 vaccine. The CDR3 is 17 residues long. The V gene's germline CDR1 is KGHDR and CDR2 SFDVKD. V lost 3 bases and J lost 5; bases outside the gene matches: 10. Clones were read by immunoSEQ multiplex PCR, and TCRdb kept only the in-frame ones, dropping some. The table records approximately 130,000 clones, around nine tenths of them present only once. This receptor was obtained from an adult who received the AZD1222 COVID-19 vaccine. The chain carries TRBV24-1 and TRBJ2-1; 9 bases are shared with TRBD2. Source: peripheral blood, taken 28 days after the second AZD1222 dose. CDR3 nucleotide sequence: TGTGCCACCAGTGATGTCGGACTAGCGCGAATTAACAATGAGCAGTTCTTC. It specifies CATSDVGLARINNEQFF.